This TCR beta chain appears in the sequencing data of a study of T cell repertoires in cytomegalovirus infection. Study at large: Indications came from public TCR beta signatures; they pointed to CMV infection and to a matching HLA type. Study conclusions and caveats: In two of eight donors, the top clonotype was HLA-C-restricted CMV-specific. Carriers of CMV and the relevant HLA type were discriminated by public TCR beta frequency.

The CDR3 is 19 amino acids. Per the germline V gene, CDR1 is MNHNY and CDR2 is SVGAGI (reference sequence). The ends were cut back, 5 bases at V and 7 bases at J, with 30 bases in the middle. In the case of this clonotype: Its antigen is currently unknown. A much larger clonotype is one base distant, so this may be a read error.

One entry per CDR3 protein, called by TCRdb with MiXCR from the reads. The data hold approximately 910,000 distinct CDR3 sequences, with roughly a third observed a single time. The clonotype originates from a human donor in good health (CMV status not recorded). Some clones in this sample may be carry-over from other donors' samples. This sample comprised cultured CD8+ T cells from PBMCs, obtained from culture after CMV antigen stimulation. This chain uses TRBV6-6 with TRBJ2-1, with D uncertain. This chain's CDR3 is CASSGWRQVALKIKNEQFF. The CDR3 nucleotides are TGTGCCAGCAGTGGATGGCGGCAGGTGGCACTTAAGATTAAGAATGAGCAGTTCTTC.